The clone carrying this T cell receptor (beta chain) was detected many times. No antigen is known for it. Time point described: patch test 1, 2 weeks after DPC sensitization. Treatment meaning: therapeutic diphenylcyclopropenone sensitization with weekly scalp DPC. TCRdb passed the RACE reads through MiXCR, listing each CDR3 protein once. This table holds about 360,000 distinct CDR3 sequences, 6% to 8.5% found once. This record comes from a study of human T cells and chemical hapten exposure. Overall study findings and caveats: Donors, who had alopecia, may show an immune response that differs from healthy people's.

The CDR3 length is 15 residues. Germline V gene data show CDR1 as SGHRS and CDR2 as YFSETQ. Trimming shortened V by 2 bases and J by 3 bases, and 13 bases separated the two germline ends. This chain uses TRBV5-1 with TRBJ2-3; unclear D gene. The TCR was taken from a young woman with alopecia areata. Some clones in this sample may be carry-over from other donors' samples. This sample comprised whole blood, obtained in connection with sensitization to the hapten diphenylcyclopropenone (DPC). CDR3 protein: CASSFETPPTDTQYF. In DNA form, the CDR3 reads TGCGCCAGCAGCTTTGAAACTCCTCCTACAGATACGCAGTATTTT.